This T cell receptor beta chain was found in a study of T cell responses to AZD1222 COVID-19 vaccine. Assay: immunoSEQ multiplex PCR; the TCRdb copy retains only in-frame clones and omits some. The profile covers about 210,000 clones, with 85% to 95% appearing a single time and 1% to 1.5% taken by the ten largest. V shed 1 base and J shed 1 base, with 13 bases lying between them. Per germline, CDR1 MGHRA and CDR2 YSYEKL. This CDR3 contains 16 residues. The source of this sequence is an adult in good health. The rearrangement uses TRBV4-1 and TRBJ2-5; no clear D gene. Sequenced material: peripheral blood, taken on day 0 of AZD1222 vaccination. The CDR3 region is CASSQGASRPQETQYF. CDR3 sequence (DNA): TGCGCCAGCAGCCAAGGGGCCTCCAGGCCCCAAGAGACCCAGTACTTC.